The T cell receptor beta chain described here comes from a study of T cell responses to AZD1222 COVID-19 vaccine. Points from the study as a whole: Repertoire samples came only from after the peak T cell response. The breadth and depth of Spike-specific TCRs increased once two AZD1222 doses had been given. Clonal diversity was possibly underestimated, and the donors were mostly white British, with more females.

Produced via immunoSEQ multiplex PCR; TCRdb's table is partial and in-frame only. Of 95,000 to 110,000 clones in the sample, around nine tenths are singletons; the top ten hold less than 4%. This clone showed up just a few times. Its target is not known. The origin of this receptor is an adult who received the MenACWY meningococcal vaccine as a control. Sequencing used peripheral blood, obtained 28 days after the second dose of the MenACWY control vaccine.

CDR3 coding DNA: TGTGCCAGCAGCCGTCAGACGTGGGAGCAGTACTTC. It translates to CASSRQTWEQYF. The V and J genes are TRBV5-6 and TRBJ2-7; D is ambiguous. Germline CDR1 is SGHDT and CDR2 is YYEEEE. The germline V and J ends were trimmed by 4 bases and 7 bases, with 12 bases remaining between them. The CDR3 extends over 12 amino acids.